This T cell receptor (beta chain) was sequenced for a study of immune evolution from preneoplasia to lung adenocarcinoma. General study results and limits: Top clone share appeared to fall from AAH through AIS, MIA, adenocarcinoma. Later-stage lesions appeared to have more T cells, more diversity, less clonality.

Premalignant or tumor cells were enriched by macro-dissection after pathologic assessment. This CDR3 is built from 13 residues. Trimming at V came to 1 base and at J to 3 bases, leaving 0 bases not matched to a gene. Germline V gene data show CDR1 as SGHRS and CDR2 as YFSETQ. Repertoires were generated with immunoSEQ multiplex PCR, while TCRdb's copy carries only in-frame clones and drops some. The sample holds about 3,600 clones; roughly 77% are singletons and the top ten take roughly 20%. As for this clone: The antigen remains unidentified.

This chain links TRBV5-1 with TRBJ2-5; 7 nucleotides match TRBD2. Material: FFPE minimally invasive lung adenocarcinoma tissue. The receptor was isolated from a person aged 55-79 years with lung adenocarcinoma. The CDR3, as DNA: TGCGCCAGCAGCTTGAGCGGGGAAGAGACCCAGTACTTC. Protein: CASSLSGEETQYF. The complete variable domain, with remaining parts taken from reference TRBV5-1 and TRBJ2-5, reads KAGVTQTPRYLIKTRGQQVTLSCSPISGHRSVSWYQQTPGQGLQFLFEYFSETQRNKGNFPGRFSGRQFSNSRSEMNVSTLELGDSALYLCASSLSGEETQYFGPGTRLLVL.